The 24 T cell receptor beta chains in this list originate from one sample, sequenced in a study of CD8 T cells in Susac syndrome. cDNA came from around 0.5 to 1 ug RNA primed by random hexamers. TCRdb ran MiXCR on the immunoSEQ multiplex PCR reads and lists one entry per CDR3 protein. In the table there are fewer than 200,000 distinct CDR3 sequences, 85% to 95% of which are singletons. Source material: CD4+ T cells from PBMCs. The receptors stem from a human donor in good health.

This clonotype was observed once. The V gene is TRBV25-1, the J gene TRBJ2-5, with D perhaps matching TRBD1 (5 bases). The CDR3 loop spans 15 amino acids. CDR1 and CDR2 (germline): MGHDK, SYGVNS. Trimming took off 3 bases at V and 4 bases at J, with 15 bases between the two ends. For the CDR3, the DNA is TGTGCCAGCAGTGACGTACGGAAAAGGGGAGAGACCCAGTACTTC. This encodes CASSDVRKRGETQYF.

J is TRBJ2-3 and V is TRBV7-9, with 7 bases that match TRBD2. Looked up from germline, CDR1 is SEHNR and CDR2 is FQNEAQ (reference sequence). V shed 7 bases, J shed 1 base, and the junction held 8 bases outside the gene matches. The CDR3 consists of 15 residues. This chain's CDR3 is CASTSSSGRTDTQYF. The CDR3 region has the DNA TGTGCCAGCACCTCGTCTAGCGGACGCACAGATACGCAGTATTTT.

The V call is TRBV7-3, the J call TRBJ2-1, with D possibly matching TRBD2 (5 bases). Trimming shortened V by 1 base and J by 8 bases, and 18 bases separated the two germline ends. Per the germline V gene, CDR1 is SGHTA and CDR2 is FQGTGA. This CDR3 comprises 16 residues. CDR3 DNA: TGTGCCAGCAGCTTAAGTTCTTCGTTGGGAGTCGATGAGCAGTTCTTC. Translated: CASSLSSSLGVDEQFF.

This clonotype was detected once. This chain connects TRBV7-9 to TRBJ2-1; no firm D call. The CDR3 is made up of 11 amino acids. Germline V gene sequence: CDR1 SEHNR, CDR2 FQNEAQ (reference sequence). Trimming stripped 1 base from V and 16 bases from J, with 11 bases between. The CDR3 DNA sequence: TGTGCCAGCAGCTTAGGGGCCAGCAAATTCTTC. It is translated as CASSLGASKFF.

The chain links TRBV4-1 to TRBJ2-2; D gene unclear. CDR3 length equals 14 residues. V lost 1 base to trimming and J lost 6 bases, with 9 bases between them. In germline, CDR1 is MGHRA, CDR2 YSYEKL. CDR3 nucleotide sequence: TGCGCCAGCAGCCAAGTGTCTAGACCCGGGGAGCTGTTTTTT. Amino acid sequence: CASSQVSRPGELFF.

V usage is TRBV11-2 and J usage is TRBJ2-1; D gene ambiguous. The germline CDR1 and CDR2 sequences are SGHAT and FQNNGV. The CDR3 contains 15 residues. Trimming removed 4 bases from V and 0 bases from J, with 10 bases in between. DNA for the CDR3: TGTGCCAGCAGCTCGAGATTAAGCTCCTACAATGAGCAGTTCTTC. This sequence encodes CASSSRLSSYNEQFF.

The rearrangement uses TRBV29-1 and TRBJ2-3; D not certain. The CDR3 has 13 amino acids. V lost 6 bases to trimming and J lost 1 base, with 11 bases between them. Germline values: CDR1 SQVTM, CDR2 ANQGSEA. CDR3 protein: CSVHTGGTDTQYF. The CDR3 DNA is TGCAGCGTCCACACTGGGGGCACAGATACGCAGTATTTT.

This chain connects TRBV15 to TRBJ2-1; D unresolved. The V and J ends lost 0 bases and 0 bases respectively, with 9 bases between them. This CDR3 has 16 amino acids. CDR1 is LNHNV and CDR2 is YYDKDF in the germline V gene (reference sequence). For the CDR3, the DNA is TGTGCCACCAGCAGAGATCTGGTAGCCTCCTACAATGAGCAGTTCTTC. Translated, it gives CATSRDLVASYNEQFF. Full variable domain (missing parts from reference TRBV15 and TRBJ2-1): DAMVIQNPRYQVTQFGKPVTLSCSQTLNHNVMYWYQQKSSQAPKLLFHYYDKDFNNEADTPDNFQSRRPNTSFCFLDIRSPGLGDTAMYLCATSRDLVASYNEQFFGPGTRLTVL.

This sequence joins TRBV20-1 and TRBJ2-2, with 11 bases that match TRBD2. The CDR3 totals 17 residues. Germline lookup yields CDR1 DFQATT and CDR2 SNEGSKA (reference sequence). The junction had 9 bases not matched to a gene; V was cut back by 0 bases and J by 6 bases. CDR3 sequence (DNA): TGCAGTGCTAGAGATTCCGCTAGCGGGAGGCAGGCCGGGGAGCTGTTTTTT. Its protein product is CSARDSASGRQAGELFF.

The chain is built from TRBV29-1 and TRBJ2-3; no definite D call. Trimming left V 4 bases short and J 5 bases short, with 7 bases between. Germline V lookup: CDR1 SQVTM, CDR2 ANQGSEA. CDR3 length equals 11 residues. CDR3 amino acids: CSVGREDTQYF. CDR3 bases: TGCAGCGTTGGCAGAGAAGATACGCAGTATTTT.

The chain combines TRBV5-1 with TRBJ2-7; 7 bases agree with TRBD2. This CDR3 spans 15 amino acids. The trim removed 4 bases at V and 0 bases at J, leaving 7 bases unmatched. CDR1 is SGHRS, CDR2 YFSETQ, per germline. CDR3 in DNA: TGCGCCAGCAGCATCAGCGGGGCAACCTCCTACGAGCAGTACTTC. Amino acid sequence: CASSISGATSYEQYF. The full variable domain, with the rest looked up from reference TRBV5-1 and TRBJ2-7, is KAGVTQTPRYLIKTRGQQVTLSCSPISGHRSVSWYQQTPGQGLQFLFEYFSETQRNKGNFPGRFSGRQFSNSRSEMNVSTLELGDSALYLCASSISGATSYEQYFGPGTRLTVT.

The J gene is TRBJ2-7, the V gene TRBV1. TRBV1 is deemed a pseudogene. The CDR3 totals 11 residues. CDR3 bases: TGCACCAGCAGCCCAGGGGGCGAGCAGTACTTC. Residues: CTSSPGGEQYF.

The chain is built from TRBV28 and TRBJ2-2; 10 positions match TRBD1. The CDR3 loop spans 17 amino acids. The germline gives CDR1 MDHEN, CDR2 SYDVKM. Losses at the gene ends were 4 bases for V and 3 bases for J; bases not matched to a gene: 8. The CDR3 coding sequence is TGTGCCAGCAGTTACCTAACCGGGACAGGGGACACCGGGGAGCTGTTTTTT. Translated, it gives CASSYLTGTGDTGELFF. Based on the CDR3 plus reference TRBV28 and TRBJ2-2, the full variable domain is DVKVTQSSRYLVKRTGEKVFLECVQDMDHENMFWYRQDPGLGLRLIYFSYDVKMKEKGDIPEGYSVSREKKERFSLILESASTNQTSMYLCASSYLTGTGDTGELFFGEGSRLTVL.

J is TRBJ2-5 and V is TRBV5-1, with 10 bases lining up with TRBD2. CDR1 is SGHRS and CDR2 is YFSETQ in the germline V gene. This CDR3 comprises 16 residues. The V gene end was trimmed by 0 bases and the J gene end by 2 bases; junction bases not matched to a gene: 4. DNA of the CDR3: TGCGCCAGCAGCTTGGACCCGGGACTAGCGCAAGAGACCCAGTACTTC. Protein product: CASSLDPGLAQETQYF.

V usage is TRBV7-2 and J usage is TRBJ2-7, with TRBD2 matching over 7 bases. In germline, CDR1 is SGHTA, CDR2 FQGNSA. The V gene end was trimmed by 5 bases and the J gene end by 3 bases; junction bases not matched to a gene: 7. CDR3 length: 14 amino acids. CDR3 sequence (DNA): TGTGCCAGCAGCCTCAGCACTAGCGTCTACGAGCAGTACTTC. Amino acids: CASSLSTSVYEQYF. Variable domain in full (rest from reference TRBV7-2 and TRBJ2-7): GAGVSQSPSNKVTEKGKDVELRCDPISGHTALYWYRQSLGQGLEFLIYFQGNSAPDKSGLPSDRFSAERTGGSVSTLTIQRTQQEDSAVYLCASSLSTSVYEQYFGPGTRLTVT.

Regarding this clonotype: The junction shows a germline mismatch at one end, possibly a read error. The rearrangement joins TRBV25-1 to TRBJ2-1; 9 bases line up with TRBD1. The CDR3 runs 14 residues. Germline V gene data show CDR1 as MGHDK and CDR2 as SYGVNS. The CDR3 DNA is TGTGCCAGCAGTGAATATAACGTGGGACAGGGTTTGATCTTC. It yields the protein CASSEYNVGQGLIF.

The table lists this clonotype with a count of one. The rearrangement joins TRBV7-8 to TRBJ2-1, with 12 bases that match TRBD2. The CDR3 covers 19 residues. V lost 5 bases and J lost 4; bases outside the gene matches: 15. Germline V gene lookup returns CDR1 SGHVS and CDR2 FQNEAQ. CDR3: CASSPRTSRLAGVYNEQFF. The CDR3, as DNA: TGTGCCAGCAGCCCCCGAACGTCCCGACTAGCGGGAGTATACAATGAGCAGTTCTTC.

This chain links TRBV20-1 with TRBJ2-3, with D perhaps matching TRBD1 or TRBD2 (5 bases each). This CDR3 is 12 amino acids long. The germline gives CDR1 DFQATT, CDR2 SNEGSKA (reference sequence). V shed 7 bases and J shed 2 bases, with 10 bases lying between them. CDR3 residues: CSGRDDTDTQYF. The CDR3 DNA follows: TGCAGTGGACGGGACGACACAGATACGCAGTATTTT.

This chain links TRBV2 with TRBJ2-1; the match to TRBD2 covers 11 bases. The J segment lost 3 bases and the V segment lost 6 bases, leaving 7 bases of the junction unmatched. The CDR3 contains 16 residues. The germline V gene encodes CDR1 SNHLY and CDR2 FYNNEI. In nucleotides, the CDR3 is TGTGCCAGCAGCCCCCATAGCGGGAGGGTCTACAATGAGCAGTTCTTC. This translates into CASSPHSGRVYNEQFF.

The chain couples TRBV20-1 to TRBJ2-3; 8 positions agree with TRBD2. CDR1 and CDR2 (germline): DFQATT, SNEGSKA (reference sequence). The CDR3 has 14 residues. The V gene end was trimmed by 3 bases and the J gene end by 3 bases; junction bases not matched to a gene: 5. The DNA of the CDR3 is TGCAGTGCTAGTTCGGGGGGGTATACAGATACGCAGTATTTT. The encoded protein is CSASSGGYTDTQYF.

The genes are TRBV20-1 and TRBJ1-5; D might be TRBD1 (5 bases). The CDR3 length is 12 residues. Germline CDR1 reads DFQATT; CDR2 reads SNEGSKA (reference sequence). With 4 bases removed from V and 7 bases from J, the gap between germline ends came to 11 bases. The CDR3 reads CSANRRDQPQHF. The CDR3 region has the DNA TGCAGTGCTAACCGCAGGGACCAGCCCCAGCATTTT.

This clonotype was found once. V usage is TRBV5-4 and J usage is TRBJ1-2; D gene uncertain. The CDR3 has 13 residues. Trimming cost V 4 bases and J 3 bases, with 10 bases left between them. CDR1 is SGHNT and CDR2 is YYREEE in the germline V gene (reference sequence). The CDR3 sequence is CASSADGYYGYTF. The CDR3 DNA reads as TGTGCCAGCAGCGCCGACGGATACTATGGCTACACCTTC.

This chain joins TRBV2 and TRBJ2-7; 8 nucleotides align to TRBD2. The germline V gene encodes CDR1 SNHLY and CDR2 FYNNEI. V lost 7 bases, J lost 0 bases, and 5 bases stayed unmatched. The length of the CDR3 is 14 residues. The CDR3 nucleotides are TGTGCCAGCATGACTAGCGCGAGCTCCTACGAGCAGTACTTC. Translation: CASMTSASSYEQYF.

The chain joins TRBV29-1 to TRBJ2-5; D is unresolved. Per the germline V gene, CDR1 is SQVTM and CDR2 is ANQGSEA. V was pared by 7 bases and J by 5 bases, with 20 bases between. The CDR3 totals 14 residues. This CDR3 reads CSARLSRAWETQYF. CDR3 DNA: TGCAGCGCCAGACTCTCAAGGGCTTGGGAGACCCAGTACTTC.